These 17 T cell receptor beta chains share one sample of origin, sequenced in a study of T cell repertoires in cytomegalovirus infection. TCRdb itself ran the reads through MiXCR, one entry per CDR3 protein. The sample shows 150,000 to 200,000 distinct CDR3 sequences, 14% of them seen only once. The sample consisted of PBMCs. These receptors were collected from a human donor in good health (CMV status not recorded). Some clones in this sample may be carry-over from other donors' samples.

This chain uses TRBV6-2 or TRBV6-3 with TRBJ2-2; 8 positions match TRBD1. CDR3 length: 13 amino acids. Per the germline V gene, CDR1 is MNHEY and CDR2 is SVGEGT. Trimming at V came to 10 bases and at J to 4 bases, leaving 5 bases not matched to a gene. CDR3 sequence reads: CATRTGSTGELFF. The CDR3 region has the DNA TGTGCCACAAGGACAGGGAGCACCGGGGAGCTGTTTTTT.

This clonotype was detected ten times or more. The rearrangement joins TRBV28 to TRBJ1-5; D possibly corresponds to TRBD1 (5 bases). V was pared by 6 bases and J by 4 bases, with 28 bases between. The CDR3 totals 19 residues. Germline V gene data show CDR1 as MDHEN and CDR2 as SYDVKM. CDR3 region: CASSSITGPPWSGNQPQHF. CDR3 sequence (DNA): TGTGCCAGCAGCTCGATTACCGGGCCCCCGTGGTCAGGGAATCAGCCCCAGCATTTT.

This clonotype was found many times. The chain has TRBV7-9 and TRBJ1-1; possibly TRBD1 for D (5 bases). V was trimmed by 6 bases and J by 5 bases, leaving 10 bases between them. CDR3 length: 12 residues. Germline CDR1 is SEHNR and CDR2 is FQNEAQ (reference sequence). The CDR3 here is CASSLSGTEAFF. The CDR3 region has the DNA TGTGCCAGCAGTCTATCAGGGACTGAAGCTTTCTTT.

There are many counts of this clonotype. V usage is TRBV7-3 and J usage is TRBJ2-1; 14 positions match TRBD2. Germline loops: CDR1 SGHTA, CDR2 FQGTGA. The junction had 2 bases not matched to a gene; V was cut back by 5 bases and J by 8 bases. This CDR3 is 14 amino acids long. CDR3 residues: CASSPGLAGDEQFF. The CDR3 bases are TGTGCCAGCAGCCCGGGACTAGCGGGGGATGAGCAGTTCTTC.

This clonotype showed up just a few times. The V and J genes are TRBV7-8 and TRBJ2-7, with a tentative D call TRBD1 (6 bases). Trimming took 4 bases from V and 2 from J, leaving 15 bases between them. CDR1 is SGHVS and CDR2 is FQNEAQ in the germline V gene. The CDR3 consists of 15 residues. CDR3 bases: TGTGCCAGCAGCTCTATCCGGGACACAACCTACGAGCAGTACTTC. Translated, it gives CASSSIRDTTYEQYF.

The V call is TRBV7-3, the J call TRBJ2-2, with 9 bases lining up with TRBD1. Trimming took 5 bases from V and 3 from J; bases not matched to a gene: 7. There are 16 residues in the CDR3. Germline CDR1 reads SGHTA; CDR2 reads FQGTGA. The CDR3 nucleotides read TGTGCCAGCAGCCCGGGACAGGGCAAATACACCGGGGAGCTGTTTTTT. Its protein is CASSPGQGKYTGELFF.

V gene TRBV12-3 or TRBV12-4 combines with J gene TRBJ1-1; D is perhaps TRBD1 (6 bases). Between the trimmed V and J ends, which lost 5 bases and 11 bases, there was a span of 15 bases. The CDR3 extends over 12 amino acids. The CDR3 DNA reads TGTGCCAGCAGTCAATACAGGGTTGAGGCTTTCTTT. It is translated as CASSQYRVEAFF.

In this sample, this clonotype turned up many times. CDR3: CASSLLDRTSGEGETQYF. DNA of the CDR3: TGTGCCAGCAGCTTATTGGACCGGACTAGCGGGGAGGGAGAGACCCAGTACTTC. This rearrangement joins TRBV7-6 to TRBJ2-5; 12 positions match TRBD2. CDR1 is SGHVS and CDR2 is FNYEAQ in the germline V gene. The CDR3 spans 18 residues. Unmatched junction bases numbered 11, after V lost 2 bases and J lost 4 bases.

This clonotype has a handful of counts. The chain links TRBV4-2 to TRBJ2-7; D gene uncertain. Per germline, CDR1 LGHNA and CDR2 YNFKEQ. CDR3 length: 15 residues. V lost 5 bases to trimming and J lost 3 bases, with 17 bases between them. The CDR3 coding sequence is TGTGCCAGCAGCGACCAGATTGCGGCCGTCTACGAGCAGTACTTC. It encodes CASSDQIAAVYEQYF.

This clonotype has just a few counts. The J gene is TRBJ2-7, the V gene TRBV29-1; tentatively, D is TRBD2 (5 bases). Germline values: CDR1 SQVTM, CDR2 ANQGSEA. The V end lost 4 bases, the J end lost 0 bases, and 10 bases lay between the germline ends. The CDR3 spans 13 residues. For the CDR3, the DNA is TGCAGCGTTGTTGAGGGTCTCTCCTACGAGCAGTACTTC. This gives the protein CSVVEGLSYEQYF.

This clonotype has only a few counts. The chain combines TRBV12-3 or TRBV12-4 with TRBJ1-1; D may be TRBD1 (5 bases). The CDR3 loop spans 14 amino acids. V was cut by 6 bases and J by 2 bases, with 13 bases left in between. The CDR3 nucleotides read TGTGCCAGCAGCTCCCAGGGCTCAAACACTGAAGCTTTCTTT. This translates into CASSSQGSNTEAFF.

The sample holds a few counts of this clonotype. V usage is TRBV7-8 and J usage is TRBJ2-7; maybe TRBD1 (6 bases). Trimming took off 1 base at V and 2 bases at J, with 12 bases between the two ends. CDR1 is SGHVS, CDR2 FQNEAQ, per germline. The CDR3 consists of 15 residues. In DNA form, the CDR3 reads TGTGCCAGCAGCTTAGAGGGGACATTGGCCTACGAGCAGTACTTC. It is translated as CASSLEGTLAYEQYF.

The chain combines TRBV29-1 with TRBJ2-2, with 8 bases matching TRBD1. Unmatched junction bases numbered 10, after V lost 4 bases and J lost 3 bases. The CDR3 runs to 16 residues. Germline assignment: CDR1 SQVTM and CDR2 ANQGSEA. The CDR3 reads CSVGGNRGIDTGELFF. The CDR3 DNA follows: TGCAGCGTTGGGGGGAACAGGGGGATAGACACCGGGGAGCTGTTTTTT.

The V gene is TRBV20-1, the J gene TRBJ2-6; D may be TRBD2 (7 bases). V lost 5 bases to trimming and J lost 4 bases, with 12 bases between them. This CDR3 comprises 14 residues. Germline lookup yields CDR1 DFQATT and CDR2 SNEGSKA (reference sequence). For the CDR3, the DNA is TGCAGTGCTTTTGGGGGGGCCGGGGCCAACGTCCTGACTTTC. Protein sequence: CSAFGGAGANVLTF.

V is TRBV2 and J is TRBJ1-1; D may be TRBD1 (5 bases). Germline V gives CDR1 SNHLY, CDR2 FYNNEI. Trimming took off 1 base at V and 4 bases at J, with 7 bases between the two ends. The CDR3 is made up of 13 amino acids. Here the CDR3 DNA reads TGTGCCAGCAGTGAAGGGGGCATCACTGAAGCTTTCTTT. It translates to CASSEGGITEAFF.

This clonotype was seen ten or more times. The genes are TRBV11-2 and TRBJ1-1, with TRBD1 matching 9 bases. Germline V gene lookup returns CDR1 SGHAT and CDR2 FQNNGV. The CDR3 length is 16 residues. V shed 6 bases, J shed 0 bases, and the junction held 8 bases outside the gene matches. CDR3 sequence: CASRVGTGFMNTEAFF. CDR3 DNA: TGTGCCAGCAGAGTCGGGACAGGGTTCATGAACACTGAAGCTTTCTTT.

This clonotype was observed many times. This chain links TRBV28 with TRBJ2-3; perhaps TRBD1 as D (6 bases). V lost 5 bases and J 4 bases, leaving 16 bases between the germline ends. Germline assignment: CDR1 MDHEN and CDR2 SYDVKM. CDR3 size: 15 residues. The CDR3 loop reads CASSNRVVSADTQYF. CDR3 coding DNA: TGTGCCAGCAGTAACAGGGTAGTGAGCGCAGATACGCAGTATTTT.